This TCR beta chain was profiled in a study of immune evolution from preneoplasia to lung adenocarcinoma. As for the study in general: HLA loss of heterozygosity: under 7.5% AIS, about 15% MIA, 30% to 35% ADC, none AAH.

The protocol was immunoSEQ multiplex PCR, while the TCRdb copy is restricted to in-frame clones and leaves out a portion. This sample carries 3,000 to 4,000 clones, around 72% of them seen once, and the ten largest clones take roughly 10%. After pathologic assessment, macro-dissection selected premalignant or tumor cells for extraction. Germline V gene lookup returns CDR1 LNHDA and CDR2 SQIVND (reference sequence). The CDR3 sequence is 13 residues long. Trimming removed 7 bases from V and 8 bases from J, with 14 bases in between. The receptor was derived from a person between 65 and 80 years old with lung adenocarcinoma. Sample: FFPE atypical adenomatous hyperplasia tissue from the lung. Subset meaning: atypical adenomatous hyperplasia (AAH), lung preneoplasia. The chain recombines TRBV19 with TRBJ1-4; a possible D gene is TRBD1 (5 bases). The CDR3 loop is CASTGQGREKLFF. CDR3 coding DNA: TGTGCCAGTACCGGACAAGGCCGGGAAAAACTGTTTTTT.